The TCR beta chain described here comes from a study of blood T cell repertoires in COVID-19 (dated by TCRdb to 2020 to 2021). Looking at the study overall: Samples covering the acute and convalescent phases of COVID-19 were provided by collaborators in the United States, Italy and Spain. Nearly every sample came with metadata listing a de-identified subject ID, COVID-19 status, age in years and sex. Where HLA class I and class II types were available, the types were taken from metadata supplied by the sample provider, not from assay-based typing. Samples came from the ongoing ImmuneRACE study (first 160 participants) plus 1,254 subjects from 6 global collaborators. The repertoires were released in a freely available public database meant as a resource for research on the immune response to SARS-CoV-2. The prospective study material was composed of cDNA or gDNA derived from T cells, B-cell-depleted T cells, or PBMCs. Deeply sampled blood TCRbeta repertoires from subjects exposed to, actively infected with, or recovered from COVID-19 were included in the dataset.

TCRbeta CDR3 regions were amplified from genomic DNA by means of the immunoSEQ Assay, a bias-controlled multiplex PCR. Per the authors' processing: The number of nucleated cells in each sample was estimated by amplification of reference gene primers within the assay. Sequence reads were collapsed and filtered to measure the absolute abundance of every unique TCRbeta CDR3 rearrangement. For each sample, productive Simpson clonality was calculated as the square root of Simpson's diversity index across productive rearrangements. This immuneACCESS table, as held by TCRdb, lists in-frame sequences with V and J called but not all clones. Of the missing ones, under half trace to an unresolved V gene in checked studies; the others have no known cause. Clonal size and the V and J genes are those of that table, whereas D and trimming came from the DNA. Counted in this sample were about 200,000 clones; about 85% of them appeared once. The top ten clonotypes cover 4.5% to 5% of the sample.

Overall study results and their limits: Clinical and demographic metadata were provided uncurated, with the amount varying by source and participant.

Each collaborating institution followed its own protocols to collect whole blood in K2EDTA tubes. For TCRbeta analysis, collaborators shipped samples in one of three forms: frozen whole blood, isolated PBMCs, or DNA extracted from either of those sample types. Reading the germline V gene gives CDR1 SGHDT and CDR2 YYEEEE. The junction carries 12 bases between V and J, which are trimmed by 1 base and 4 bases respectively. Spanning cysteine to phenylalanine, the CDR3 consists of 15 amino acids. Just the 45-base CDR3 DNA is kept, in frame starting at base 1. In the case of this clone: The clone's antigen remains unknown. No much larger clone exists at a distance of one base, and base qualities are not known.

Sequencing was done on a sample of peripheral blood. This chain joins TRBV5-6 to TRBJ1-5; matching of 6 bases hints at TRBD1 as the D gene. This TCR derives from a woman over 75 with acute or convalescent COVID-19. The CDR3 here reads CASSLRQASNQPQHF. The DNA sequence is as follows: TGTGCCAGCAGCTTGAGACAGGCCTCTAATCAGCCCCAGCATTTT. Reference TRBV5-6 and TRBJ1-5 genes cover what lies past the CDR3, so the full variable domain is DAGVTQSPTHLIKTRGQQVTLRCSPKSGHDTVSWYQQALGQGPQFIFQYYEEEERQRGNFPDRFSGHQFPNYSSELNVNALLLGDSALYLCASSLRQASNQPQHFGDGTRLSIL.